What follows are 5 T cell receptor beta chains derived from one specimen sequenced in a study of blood T cell repertoires in COVID-19. The method was immunoSEQ multiplex PCR; TCRdb's version includes in-frame clones alone and lacks a portion of them. This table has around 330,000 clones, 75% to 90% appearing once. The sample was PBMCs or T cells enriched from blood (not recorded which). Every receptor here comes from a young woman who had been exposed to COVID-19.

The genes are TRBV7-9 and TRBJ2-2, with 9 bases matching TRBD1. Trimming took 5 bases from V and 6 from J; bases not matched to a gene: 13. The CDR3 contains 17 residues. Germline CDR1 and CDR2: SEHNR and FQNEAQ (reference sequence). This CDR3 reads CASSPSPGQGFSGELFF. In DNA, the CDR3 is TGTGCCAGCAGCCCCTCACCGGGACAGGGTTTTTCCGGGGAGCTGTTTTTT.

The rearrangement joins TRBV28 to TRBJ1-5, with TRBD1 matching 8 bases. The V gene's germline CDR1 is MDHEN and CDR2 SYDVKM. There are 14 residues in the CDR3. Germline trimming cut 7 bases from V and 4 bases from J; bases unmatched to any gene: 6. The CDR3 DNA reads TGTGCCAGCACGGACGGACAGGGAAATCAGCCCCAGCATTTT. This translates into CASTDGQGNQPQHF.

The chain joins TRBV24-1 to TRBJ2-1; TRBD2 aligns across 7 bases. The V and J ends lost 3 bases and 1 base, in that order; junction bases with no gene match: 14. Germline V gene lookup returns CDR1 KGHDR and CDR2 SFDVKD. CDR3 length: 19 residues. The CDR3 bases are TGTGCCACCAGTGATACCATCCCTCAAGGCGGGGGTTCCTACAATGAGCAGTTCTTC. It yields the protein CATSDTIPQGGGSYNEQFF.

This clone was counted once. The V call is TRBV4-2, the J call TRBJ2-7; D is possibly TRBD1 (6 bases). V was trimmed by 0 bases and J by 3 bases, leaving 15 bases between them. Per germline, CDR1 LGHNA and CDR2 YNFKEQ. This CDR3 region has 16 residues. This chain's CDR3 is CASSQDLNRVYYEQYF. The CDR3 region has the DNA TGTGCCAGCAGCCAAGACCTGAACAGGGTTTACTACGAGCAGTACTTC.

This clone was counted only a few times. This chain links TRBV11-1 with TRBJ1-6, with D hard to call. The CDR3 consists of 12 residues. Germline lookup yields CDR1 SGHAT and CDR2 FQDESV (reference sequence). The V end lost 5 bases, the J end lost 9 bases, and 8 bases lay between the germline ends. The DNA for the CDR3 is TGTGCCAGCAGCGAACCGGGTTCACCCCTCCACTTT. Translating it yields CASSEPGSPLHF.